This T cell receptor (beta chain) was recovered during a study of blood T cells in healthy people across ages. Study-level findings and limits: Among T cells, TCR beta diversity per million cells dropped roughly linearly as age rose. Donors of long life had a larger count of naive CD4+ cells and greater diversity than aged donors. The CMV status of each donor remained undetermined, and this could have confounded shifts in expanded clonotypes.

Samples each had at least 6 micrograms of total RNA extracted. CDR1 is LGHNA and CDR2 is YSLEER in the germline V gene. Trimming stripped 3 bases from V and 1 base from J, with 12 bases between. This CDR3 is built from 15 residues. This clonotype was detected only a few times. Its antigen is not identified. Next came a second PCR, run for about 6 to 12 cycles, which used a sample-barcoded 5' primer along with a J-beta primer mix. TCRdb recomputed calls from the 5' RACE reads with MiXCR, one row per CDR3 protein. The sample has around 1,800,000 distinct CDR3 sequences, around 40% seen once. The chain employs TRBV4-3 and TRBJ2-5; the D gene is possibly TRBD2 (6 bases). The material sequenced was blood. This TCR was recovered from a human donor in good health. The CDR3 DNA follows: TGCGCCAGCAGCCACCTACTAGCTTTCCAAGAGACCCAGTACTTC. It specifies CASSHLLAFQETQYF.